This T cell receptor beta chain was identified in a study of T cell repertoires in cytomegalovirus infection. Study context: Both CMV infection and a matching HLA type were indicated by public TCR beta signatures.

With regard to this clonotype: Antigen: not known.

Study findings and constraints: What dominated the ex vivo response were HLA-C-restricted CMV-specific TCR beta clonotypes. CMV carriers having the relevant HLA were flagged by cumulative public TCR beta family frequency.

Each CDR3 protein is one row after TCRdb ran MiXCR on the reads. This table holds 350,000 to 500,000 distinct CDR3 sequences, under 40% found once. Trimming at V came to 8 bases and at J to 3 bases, leaving 7 bases not matched to a gene. This CDR3 has 14 residues. Sequences were obtained from PBMCs. The chain is built from TRBV12-3 or TRBV12-4 and TRBJ2-5; TRBD1 matches 9 bases. This receptor was identified in a human donor in good health (CMV status not recorded). Some clones in this sample may be carry-over from other donors' samples. This chain's CDR3 is CASGPQGAKETQYF. CDR3 nucleotides: TGTGCCAGCGGTCCACAGGGGGCAAAAGAGACCCAGTACTTC.